This T cell receptor beta chain was identified in a study of OX40 agonist ivuxolimab in advanced cancers. Looking at the study overall: The patients' treatment was ivuxolimab, an agonistic anti-OX40 (CD134) antibody.

Clones were read by immunoSEQ multiplex PCR, and TCRdb kept only the in-frame ones, dropping some. Of around 60,000 clones in the sample, approximately 91% are singletons; the top ten hold 15% to 20%. The CDR3 extends over 14 amino acids. Germline CDR1 is SGHDT and CDR2 is YYEEEE. This specimen consisted of CD4+ or CD8+ T cells sorted from blood, obtained in a trial of the OX40 agonist ivuxolimab. This receptor was identified in an adult with an advanced solid tumor such as melanoma, head and neck, liver or kidney cancer. The gene calls are TRBV5-6 and TRBJ2-5; TRBD1 is a possible D gene (6 bases). Gene TRBJ2-7 matches the end of the DNA better, so the J call may be wrong. The CDR3 nucleotides are TGTGCCAGCAGCTTTGTTACAGGGTTTAACGAGCAGTACTTC. This translates into CASSFVTGFNEQYF.